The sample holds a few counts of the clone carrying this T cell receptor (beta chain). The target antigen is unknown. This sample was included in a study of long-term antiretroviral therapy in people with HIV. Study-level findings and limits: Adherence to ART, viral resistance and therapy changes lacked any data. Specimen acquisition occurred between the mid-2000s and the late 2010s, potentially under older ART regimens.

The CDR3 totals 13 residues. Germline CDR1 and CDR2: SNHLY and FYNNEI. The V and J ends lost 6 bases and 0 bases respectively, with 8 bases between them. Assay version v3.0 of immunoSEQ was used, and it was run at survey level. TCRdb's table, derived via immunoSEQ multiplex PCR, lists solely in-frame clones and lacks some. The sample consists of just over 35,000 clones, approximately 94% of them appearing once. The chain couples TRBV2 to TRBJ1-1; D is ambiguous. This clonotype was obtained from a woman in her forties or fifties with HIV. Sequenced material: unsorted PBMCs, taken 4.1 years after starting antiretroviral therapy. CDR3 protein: CASRGDMNTEAFF. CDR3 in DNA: TGTGCCAGCAGGGGAGACATGAACACTGAAGCTTTCTTT.